Listed below are T cell receptor beta chains from one sample, sequenced in a study of graft-versus-host responses after intestinal transplantation. These receptors have no known antigen. Assay used: immunoSEQ multiplex PCR; TCRdb lists only in-frame clones, some missing. The sample carries approximately 90,000 clones, under 95% recorded once. The sample was unstimulated CD8+ T cells sorted from spleen or lymph node cells, taken before intestinal transplant. The receptors derive from a human donor who received an intestinal transplant. Both conserved end residues are part of each CDR3. A D gene is named only where the DNA matches it firmly. Clone size, where shown, is once, few, many, or a class for clones that have expanded.

V	J	D	size	CDR3	DNA
TRBV4-1	TRBJ2-7	-	few	CASSQDLGYEQYF	TGCGCCAGCAGCCAAGATTTAGGATACGAGCAGTACTTC
TRBV2	TRBJ2-1	TRBD2	-	CASSEGLAGMNEQFF	TGTGCCAGCAGTGAAGGGCTAGCGGGGATGAATGAGCAGTTCTTC
TRBV6-6	TRBJ2-7	TRBD2	-	CASSYGGGSYEQYF	TGTGCCAGCAGTTACGGCGGGGGGTCCTACGAGCAGTACTTC
TRBV12-2	TRBJ1-1	-	-	CASRPKSGGTEAFF	TGTGCAAGTCGCCCCAAATCGGGAGGGACTGAAGCTTTCTTT
TRBV5-6	TRBJ2-5	TRBD2	-	CASSPAGERGLETQYF	TGTGCCAGCAGCCCCGCCGGTGAGCGGGGGCTAGAGACCCAGTACTTC
TRBV11-1	TRBJ2-7	-	-	CASSLGTGSSYEQYF	TGTGCCAGCAGCTTAGGTACGGGGAGCTCCTACGAGCAGTACTTC
TRBV4-1	TRBJ1-5	-	-	CASSQVLLGYSNQPQHF	TGCGCCAGCAGCCAAGTCCTTTTAGGCTATAGCAATCAGCCCCAGCATTTT
TRBV9	TRBJ2-7	-	-	CASSPLGSDEQYF	TGTGCCAGCAGCCCCCTGGGGAGCGACGAGCAGTACTTC
TRBV13	TRBJ2-3	TRBD1	-	CASSSGTGTYTQYF	TGTGCCAGCAGCTCCGGGACAGGGACATATACGCAGTATTTT
TRBV10-2	TRBJ2-2	-	few	CASKGYGELFF	TGCGCCAGCAAGGGATATGGGGAGCTGTTTTTT
TRBV5-1	TRBJ2-7	-	-	CASSLVESAQQYF	TGCGCCAGCAGCTTGGTGGAGTCAGCCCAGCAGTACTTC
TRBV2	TRBJ1-1	TRBD1	-	CASSGGRGTAEAFF	TGTGCCAGCAGTGGGGGCAGGGGGACGGCTGAAGCTTTCTTT
TRBV5-4	TRBJ2-1	TRBD2	-	CASSLGAGGYNEQFF	TGTGCCAGCAGCTTGGGCGCGGGGGGGTACAATGAGCAGTTCTTC
TRBV27	TRBJ2-3	-	-	CASSLSKPGTDTQYF	TGTGCCAGCAGTTTATCAAAGCCAGGCACAGATACGCAGTATTTT
TRBV27	TRBJ2-1	-	-	CASSAPELGYNEQFF	TGTGCCAGCAGCGCCCCGGAATTGGGCTACAATGAGCAGTTCTTC
TRBV27	TRBJ2-2	-	once	CASRERSGGHTGELFF	TGTGCCAGCAGGGAAAGATCAGGTGGGCACACCGGGGAGCTGTTTTTT
TRBV6-5	TRBJ2-1	-	-	CASSYVRDVHNEQFF	TGTGCCAGCAGTTACGTGCGGGACGTCCACAATGAGCAGTTCTTC
TRBV19	TRBJ1-2	-	-	CASGARGRQRVGYTF	TGTGCCAGTGGGGCGCGGGGCCGTCAGAGGGTAGGCTACACCTTC
TRBV7-9	TRBJ1-5	TRBD1	-	CASSLAPDRFSNQPQHF	TGTGCCAGCAGCTTAGCGCCGGACAGGTTTAGCAATCAGCCCCAGCATTTT
TRBV9	TRBJ2-7	-	-	CASSVGEIGVYEQYF	TGTGCCAGCAGCGTAGGGGAAATAGGGGTCTACGAGCAGTACTTC
TRBV7-6	TRBJ1-1	-	-	CASSLGAGMGTEAFF	TGTGCCAGCAGCTTAGGGGCAGGGATGGGGACTGAAGCTTTCTTT
TRBV7-3	TRBJ2-3	-	-	CASSQGSWDPTQYF	TGTGCCAGCAGTCAGGGTAGCTGGGATCCCACGCAGTATTTT
TRBV7-6	TRBJ2-7	-	-	CASSLEGELGVYEQYF	TGTGCCAGCAGCTTAGAGGGGGAGTTGGGAGTCTACGAGCAGTACTTC
TRBV13	TRBJ1-1	-	-	CASRLTDTEAFF	TGTGCCAGCAGACTTACAGACACTGAAGCTTTCTTT
TRBV11-1	TRBJ2-5	-	-	CASSLAAETQYF	TGTGCCAGCAGTTTGGCAGCAGAGACCCAGTACTTC
TRBV2	TRBJ2-1	TRBD2	once	CASTPSGINEQFF	TGTGCCAGCACCCCTAGCGGGATCAATGAGCAGTTCTTC
TRBV6-5	TRBJ2-2	-	few	CASSLLYANTGELFF	TGTGCCAGCAGTCTCTTATACGCGAACACCGGGGAGCTGTTTTTT
TRBV27	TRBJ2-1	-	-	CASSLGGLYNEQFF	TGTGCCAGCAGTTTAGGAGGACTGTACAATGAGCAGTTCTTC
TRBV30	TRBJ2-7	-	-	CAWSIGSEQYF	TGTGCCTGGAGTATAGGTAGCGAGCAGTACTTC
TRBV29-1	TRBJ2-5	-	-	CSVEPGHRETQYF	TGCAGCGTCGAACCGGGACATCGGGAGACCCAGTACTTC
TRBV7-7	TRBJ2-3	TRBD1	-	CASSQTGASTDTQYF	TGTGCCAGCAGCCAGACAGGGGCAAGCACAGATACGCAGTATTTT
TRBV7-9	TRBJ1-1	-	once	CASSFVWGGGTEAFF	TGTGCCAGCAGCTTTGTTTGGGGTGGTGGCACTGAAGCTTTCTTT
TRBV5-1	TRBJ2-7	-	-	CASSLWWPNYEQYF	TGCGCCAGCAGCTTGTGGTGGCCTAACTACGAGCAGTACTTC
TRBV28	TRBJ1-2	-	-	CASSLILGDYGYTF	TGTGCCAGCAGTTTAATTCTGGGTGATTATGGCTACACCTTC
TRBV27	TRBJ2-7	-	-	CASSLVPSYEQYF	TGTGCCAGCAGTTTGGTGCCCTCCTACGAGCAGTACTTC
TRBV4-1	TRBJ2-7	-	-	CASSQVGIAYEQYF	TGCGCCAGCAGCCAAGTCGGGATAGCCTACGAGCAGTACTTC
TRBV27	TRBJ2-2	TRBD2	-	CASSLPSGGFGELFF	TGTGCCAGCAGTTTGCCTAGCGGGGGATTCGGGGAGCTGTTTTTT
TRBV7-2	TRBJ1-2	TRBD1	once	CASSRKDRGYGYTF	TGTGCCAGCAGCAGAAAAGACAGGGGCTATGGCTACACCTTC
TRBV6-5	TRBJ1-2	-	-	CASSYSIGDGYTF	TGTGCCAGCAGTTACTCGATCGGGGATGGCTACACCTTC
TRBV11-2	TRBJ2-1	-	-	CASSFIGAVHEQFF	TGTGCCAGCAGCTTTATCGGAGCCGTACATGAGCAGTTCTTC
TRBV6-5	TRBJ1-2	TRBD1	few	CASSYSGTGVDGYTF	TGTGCCAGCAGTTACTCGGGGACAGGGGTGGATGGCTACACCTTC
TRBV5-1	TRBJ2-3	-	-	CASSSFTGMHTQYF	TGCGCCAGCAGCTCCTTCACGGGAATGCATACGCAGTATTTT
TRBV28	TRBJ2-6	TRBD1	medium-sized	CASSLMGQGPSGANVLTF	TGTGCCAGCAGTTTAATGGGACAGGGCCCTTCTGGGGCCAACGTCCTGACTTTC
TRBV9	TRBJ2-1	TRBD2	-	CASSVLADNEQFF	TGTGCCAGCAGCGTACTAGCGGACAATGAGCAGTTCTTC
TRBV6-5	TRBJ2-2	-	once	CASSYSSAGELFF	TGTGCCAGCAGTTACTCTTCCGCCGGGGAGCTGTTTTTT
TRBV5-6	TRBJ2-7	-	few	CASSLVVLDEQYF	TGTGCCAGCAGCTTGGTCGTATTGGACGAGCAGTACTTC
TRBV27	TRBJ1-4	TRBD1	-	CASRTGVSNEKLFF	TGTGCCAGCAGAACAGGGGTGTCTAATGAAAAACTGTTTTTT
TRBV12-5	TRBJ1-2	-	-	CASGLVRVDGYTF	TGTGCTAGTGGTTTGGTCAGGGTGGATGGCTACACCTTC
TRBV6-1	TRBJ2-6	TRBD2	-	CASSETAGVTGANVLTF	TGTGCCAGCAGTGAAACCGCGGGAGTCACTGGGGCCAACGTCCTGACTTTC
TRBV7-9	TRBJ2-1	TRBD2	-	CASSLVAGGPFYEQFF	TGTGCCAGCAGCTTAGTAGCGGGAGGGCCTTTCTATGAGCAGTTCTTC
TRBV9	TRBJ2-3	-	-	CASSAGRRTQYF	TGTGCCAGCAGCGCCGGGCGGCGTACGCAGTATTTT